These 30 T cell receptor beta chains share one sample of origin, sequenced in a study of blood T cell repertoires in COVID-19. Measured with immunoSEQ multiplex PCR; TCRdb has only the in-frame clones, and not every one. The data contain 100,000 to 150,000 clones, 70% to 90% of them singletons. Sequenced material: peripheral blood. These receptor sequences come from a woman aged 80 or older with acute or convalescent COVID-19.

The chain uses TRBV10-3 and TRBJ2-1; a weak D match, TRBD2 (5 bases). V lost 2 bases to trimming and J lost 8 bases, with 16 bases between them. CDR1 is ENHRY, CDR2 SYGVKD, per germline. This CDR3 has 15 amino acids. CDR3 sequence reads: CAISEDRQRADEQFF. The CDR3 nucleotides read TGTGCCATCAGTGAGGACCGGCAGAGGGCGGATGAGCAGTTCTTC.

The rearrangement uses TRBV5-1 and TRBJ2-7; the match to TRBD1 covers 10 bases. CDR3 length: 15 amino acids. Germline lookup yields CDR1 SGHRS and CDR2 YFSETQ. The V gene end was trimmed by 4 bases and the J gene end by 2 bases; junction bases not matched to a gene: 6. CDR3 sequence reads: CASSPGGTGAYEQYF. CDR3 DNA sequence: TGCGCCAGCAGCCCCGGAGGGACAGGGGCCTACGAGCAGTACTTC.

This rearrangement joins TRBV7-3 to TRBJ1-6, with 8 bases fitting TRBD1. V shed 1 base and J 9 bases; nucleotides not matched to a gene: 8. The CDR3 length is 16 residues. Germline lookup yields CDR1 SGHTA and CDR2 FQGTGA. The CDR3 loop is CASSLNPTGVGSPLHF. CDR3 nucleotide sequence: TGTGCCAGCAGCTTAAACCCGACAGGGGTTGGTTCACCCCTCCACTTT.

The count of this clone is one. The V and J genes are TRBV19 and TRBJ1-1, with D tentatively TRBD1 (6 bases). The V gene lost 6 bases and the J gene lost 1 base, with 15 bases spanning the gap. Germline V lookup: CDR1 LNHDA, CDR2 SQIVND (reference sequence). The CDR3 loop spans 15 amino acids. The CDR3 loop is CASSSHGTPNTEAFF. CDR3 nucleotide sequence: TGTGCCAGTAGCAGTCATGGGACACCGAACACTGAAGCTTTCTTT.

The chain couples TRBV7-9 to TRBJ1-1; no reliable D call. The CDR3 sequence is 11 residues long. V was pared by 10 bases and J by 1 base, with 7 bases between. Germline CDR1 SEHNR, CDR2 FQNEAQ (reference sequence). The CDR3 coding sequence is TGTGCCACTCGCAGGAACACTGAAGCTTTCTTT. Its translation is CATRRNTEAFF.

The CDR3 DNA follows: TGTGCCAGCAGCCAACAGCGGGAGGGCCTCGGGGAGCAGTACTTC. Its translation: CASSQQREGLGEQYF. V gene TRBV6-6 combines with J gene TRBJ2-7; 10 bases line up with TRBD2. This CDR3 is 15 amino acids long. The V gene's germline CDR1 is MNHNY and CDR2 SVGAGI (reference sequence). Germline trimming cut 6 bases from V and 7 bases from J; bases unmatched to any gene: 12.

CDR3 nucleotide sequence: TGTGCCAGCAGCCTTACCGGGACAGGGGGCGGGTACGAGCAGTACTTC. This translates into CASSLTGTGGGYEQYF. The chain recombines TRBV3-1 (or the pseudogene TRBV3-2) with TRBJ2-7, with 12 bases fitting TRBD1. The CDR3 has 16 residues. Germline V CDR1 and CDR2: LGHDT, YNNKEL (reference sequence). J lost 4 bases, V lost 4 bases, and 8 bases had no gene match.

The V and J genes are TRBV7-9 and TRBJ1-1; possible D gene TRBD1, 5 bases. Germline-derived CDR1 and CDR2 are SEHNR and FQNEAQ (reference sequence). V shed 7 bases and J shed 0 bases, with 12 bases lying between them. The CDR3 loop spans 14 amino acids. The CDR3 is CASTFGGLNTEAFF. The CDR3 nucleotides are TGTGCCAGCACCTTTGGGGGGTTGAACACTGAAGCTTTCTTT.

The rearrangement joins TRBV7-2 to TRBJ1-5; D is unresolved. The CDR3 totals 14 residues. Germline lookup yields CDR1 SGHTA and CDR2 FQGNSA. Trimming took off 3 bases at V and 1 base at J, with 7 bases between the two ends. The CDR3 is CASSFGLSNQPQHF. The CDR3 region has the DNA TGTGCCAGCAGCTTCGGACTGAGCAATCAGCCCCAGCATTTT.

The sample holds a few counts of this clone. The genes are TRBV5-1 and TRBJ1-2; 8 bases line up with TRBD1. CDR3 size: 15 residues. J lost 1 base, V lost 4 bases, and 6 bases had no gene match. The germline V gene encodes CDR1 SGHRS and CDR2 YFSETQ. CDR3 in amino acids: CASSRETGVNYGYTF. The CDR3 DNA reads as TGCGCCAGCAGCCGCGAGACAGGGGTTAACTATGGCTACACCTTC. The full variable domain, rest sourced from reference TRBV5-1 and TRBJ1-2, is KAGVTQTPRYLIKTRGQQVTLSCSPISGHRSVSWYQQTPGQGLQFLFEYFSETQRNKGNFPGRFSGRQFSNSRSEMNVSTLELGDSALYLCASSRETGVNYGYTFGSGTRLTVV.

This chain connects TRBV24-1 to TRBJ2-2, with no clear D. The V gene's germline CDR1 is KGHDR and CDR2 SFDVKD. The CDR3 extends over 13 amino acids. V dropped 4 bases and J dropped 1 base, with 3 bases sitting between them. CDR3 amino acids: CATSDWNTGELFF. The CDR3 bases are TGTGCCACCAGTGACTGGAACACCGGGGAGCTGTTTTTT.

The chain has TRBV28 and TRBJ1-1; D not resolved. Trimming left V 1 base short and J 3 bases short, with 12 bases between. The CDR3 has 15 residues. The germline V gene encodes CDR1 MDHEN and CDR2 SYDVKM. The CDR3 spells CASSLFSGVDTEAFF. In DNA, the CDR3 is TGTGCCAGCAGTTTATTTTCCGGGGTGGACACTGAAGCTTTCTTT.

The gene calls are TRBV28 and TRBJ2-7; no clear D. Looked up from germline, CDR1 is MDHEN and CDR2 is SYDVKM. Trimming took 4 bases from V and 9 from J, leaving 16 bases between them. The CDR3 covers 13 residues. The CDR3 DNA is TGTGCCAGCAGTTCCGACCCCTCCCGCGGGCAGTACTTC. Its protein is CASSSDPSRGQYF.

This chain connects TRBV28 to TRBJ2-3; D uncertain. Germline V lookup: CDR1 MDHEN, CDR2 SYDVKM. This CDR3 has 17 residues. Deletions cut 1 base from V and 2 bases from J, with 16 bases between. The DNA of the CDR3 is TGTGCCAGCAGTTTATTGGGCTCCTCATGGGCCACAGATACGCAGTATTTT. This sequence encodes CASSLLGSSWATDTQYF.

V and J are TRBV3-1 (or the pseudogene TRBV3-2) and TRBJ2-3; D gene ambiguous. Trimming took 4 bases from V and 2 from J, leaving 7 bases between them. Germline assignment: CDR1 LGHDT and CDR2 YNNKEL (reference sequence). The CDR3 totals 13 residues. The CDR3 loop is CASSRRITDTQYF. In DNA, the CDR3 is TGTGCCAGCAGCCGGCGGATCACAGATACGCAGTATTTT.

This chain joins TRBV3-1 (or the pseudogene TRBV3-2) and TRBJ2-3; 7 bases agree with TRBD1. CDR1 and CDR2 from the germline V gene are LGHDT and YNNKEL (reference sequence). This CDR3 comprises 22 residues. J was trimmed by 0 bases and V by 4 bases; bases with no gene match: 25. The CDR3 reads CASSLTPTWRRGPASSTDTQYF. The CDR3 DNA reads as TGTGCCAGCAGCCTAACACCTACCTGGCGAAGGGGGCCTGCGTCTAGCACAGATACGCAGTATTTT.

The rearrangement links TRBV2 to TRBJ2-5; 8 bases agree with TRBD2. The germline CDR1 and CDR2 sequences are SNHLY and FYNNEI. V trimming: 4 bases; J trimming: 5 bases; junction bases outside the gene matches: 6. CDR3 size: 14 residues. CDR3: CASSASGSLETQYF. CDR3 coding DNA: TGTGCCAGCAGTGCCAGCGGGAGTTTGGAGACCCAGTACTTC.

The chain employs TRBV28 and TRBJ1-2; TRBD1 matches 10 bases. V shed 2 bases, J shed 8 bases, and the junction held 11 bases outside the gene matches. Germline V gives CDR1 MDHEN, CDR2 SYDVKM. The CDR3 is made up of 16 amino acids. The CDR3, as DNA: TGTGCCAGCAGTTTAGGGACAGGGGTGGGAGTTTGGGGCTACACCTTC. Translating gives CASSLGTGVGVWGYTF.

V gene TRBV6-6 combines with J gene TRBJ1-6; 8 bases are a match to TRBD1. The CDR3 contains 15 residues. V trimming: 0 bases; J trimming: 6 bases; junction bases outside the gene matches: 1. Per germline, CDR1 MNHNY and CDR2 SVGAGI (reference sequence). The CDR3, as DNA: TGTGCCAGCAGTTACTCGGACAGGGCTAATTCACCCCTCCACTTT. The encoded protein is CASSYSDRANSPLHF.

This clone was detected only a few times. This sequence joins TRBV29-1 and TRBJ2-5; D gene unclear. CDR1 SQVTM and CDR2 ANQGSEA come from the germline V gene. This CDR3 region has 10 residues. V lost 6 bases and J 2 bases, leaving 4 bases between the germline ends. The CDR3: CSVRQETQYF. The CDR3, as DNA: TGCAGCGTCAGGCAAGAGACCCAGTACTTC.

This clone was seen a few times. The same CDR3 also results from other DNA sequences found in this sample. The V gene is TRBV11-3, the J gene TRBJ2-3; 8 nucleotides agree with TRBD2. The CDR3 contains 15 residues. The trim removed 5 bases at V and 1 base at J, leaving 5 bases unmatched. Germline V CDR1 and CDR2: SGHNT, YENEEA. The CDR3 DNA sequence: TGTGCCAGCAGCCTCGGGGGGGGCCGCACAGATACGCAGTATTTT. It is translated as CASSLGGGRTDTQYF.

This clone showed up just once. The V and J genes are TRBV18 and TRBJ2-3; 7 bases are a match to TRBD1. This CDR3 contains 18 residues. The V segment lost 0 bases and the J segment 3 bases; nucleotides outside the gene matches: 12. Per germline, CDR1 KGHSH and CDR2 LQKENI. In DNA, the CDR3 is TGTGCCAGCTCACCACCTAATTCAGGGGGAAAAGGTACAGATACGCAGTATTTT. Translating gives CASSPPNSGGKGTDTQYF.

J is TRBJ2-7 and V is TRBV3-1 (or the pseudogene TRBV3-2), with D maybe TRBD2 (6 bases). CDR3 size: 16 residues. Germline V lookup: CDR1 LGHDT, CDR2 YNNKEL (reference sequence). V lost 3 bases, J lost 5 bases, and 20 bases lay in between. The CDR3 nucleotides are TGTGCCAGCAGCCACTGGGGAGGTCAGGTATCCGACGAGCAGTACTTC. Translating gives CASSHWGGQVSDEQYF.

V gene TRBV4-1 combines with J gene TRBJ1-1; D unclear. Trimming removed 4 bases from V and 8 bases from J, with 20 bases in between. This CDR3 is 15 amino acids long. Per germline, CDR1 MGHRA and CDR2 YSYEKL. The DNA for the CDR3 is TGCGCCAGCAGCCCCCAGGTCGACGTAACCTCAGAAGCTTTCTTT. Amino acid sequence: CASSPQVDVTSEAFF.

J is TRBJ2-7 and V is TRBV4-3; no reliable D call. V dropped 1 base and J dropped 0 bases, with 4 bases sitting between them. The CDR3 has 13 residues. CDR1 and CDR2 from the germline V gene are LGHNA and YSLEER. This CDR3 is CASSQVNSYEQYF. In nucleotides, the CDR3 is TGCGCCAGCAGCCAAGTAAACTCCTACGAGCAGTACTTC.

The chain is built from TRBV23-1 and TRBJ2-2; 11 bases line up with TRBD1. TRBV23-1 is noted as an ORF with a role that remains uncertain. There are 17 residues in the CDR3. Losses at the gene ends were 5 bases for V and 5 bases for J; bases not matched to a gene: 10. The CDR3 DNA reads TGCGCCAGCAGTATGGGAAAAGGACAGGGGGCTACCGGGGAGCTGTTTTTT. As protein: CASSMGKGQGATGELFF.

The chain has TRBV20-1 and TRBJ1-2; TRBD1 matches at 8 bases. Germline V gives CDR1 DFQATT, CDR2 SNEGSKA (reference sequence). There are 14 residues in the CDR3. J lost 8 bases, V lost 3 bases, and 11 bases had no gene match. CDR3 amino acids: CSASSQGGSMGYTF. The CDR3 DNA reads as TGCAGTGCTAGTTCACAGGGGGGTAGCATGGGCTACACCTTC.

In DNA, the CDR3 is TGTGCCAGCAGCCGGACACAGGGGGGGTTTCAAGAGACCCAGTACTTC. The encoded protein is CASSRTQGGFQETQYF. The rearrangement uses TRBV27 and TRBJ2-5, with D perhaps matching TRBD1 (8 bases). Germline-derived CDR1 and CDR2 are MNHEY and SMNVEV (reference sequence). The CDR3 covers 16 residues. Deletions cut 6 bases from V and 2 bases from J, with 19 bases between.

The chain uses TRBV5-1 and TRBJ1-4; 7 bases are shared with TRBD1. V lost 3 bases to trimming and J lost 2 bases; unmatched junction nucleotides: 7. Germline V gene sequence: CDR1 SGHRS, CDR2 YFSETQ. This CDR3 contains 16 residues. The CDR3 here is CASSSKGAGTNEKLFF. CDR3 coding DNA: TGCGCCAGCAGCTCCAAGGGGGCAGGGACTAATGAAAAACTGTTTTTT. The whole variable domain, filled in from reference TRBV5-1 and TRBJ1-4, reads KAGVTQTPRYLIKTRGQQVTLSCSPISGHRSVSWYQQTPGQGLQFLFEYFSETQRNKGNFPGRFSGRQFSNSRSEMNVSTLELGDSALYLCASSSKGAGTNEKLFFGSGTQLSVL.

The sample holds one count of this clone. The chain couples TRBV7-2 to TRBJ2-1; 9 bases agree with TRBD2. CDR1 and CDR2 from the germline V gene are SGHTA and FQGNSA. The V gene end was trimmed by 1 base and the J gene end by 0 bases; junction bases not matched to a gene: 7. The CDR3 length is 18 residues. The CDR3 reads CASSLGGSGSPSYNEQFF. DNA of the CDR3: TGTGCCAGCAGCTTAGGGGGTAGCGGGAGCCCCTCCTACAATGAGCAGTTCTTC.